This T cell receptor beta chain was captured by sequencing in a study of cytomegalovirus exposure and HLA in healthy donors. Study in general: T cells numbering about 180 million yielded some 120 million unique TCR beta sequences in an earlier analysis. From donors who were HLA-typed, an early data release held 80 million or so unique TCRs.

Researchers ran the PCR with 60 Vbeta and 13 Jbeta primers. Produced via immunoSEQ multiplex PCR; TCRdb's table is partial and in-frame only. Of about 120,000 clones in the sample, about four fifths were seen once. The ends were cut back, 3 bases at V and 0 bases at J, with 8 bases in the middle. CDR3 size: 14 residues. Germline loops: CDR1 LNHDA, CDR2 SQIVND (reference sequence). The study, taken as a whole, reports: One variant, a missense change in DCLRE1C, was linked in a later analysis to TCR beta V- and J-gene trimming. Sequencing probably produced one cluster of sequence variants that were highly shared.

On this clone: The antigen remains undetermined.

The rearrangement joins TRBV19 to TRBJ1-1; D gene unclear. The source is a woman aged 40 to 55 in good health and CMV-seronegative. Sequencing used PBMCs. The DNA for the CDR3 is TGTGCCAGTAGTATTGGGCAGCTGAACACTGAAGCTTTCTTT. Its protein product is CASSIGQLNTEAFF.